The next 24 T cell receptor beta chains were all read from a single sample in a study of graft-versus-host responses after intestinal transplantation. This table comes from immunoSEQ multiplex PCR, and its TCRdb copy is limited to in-frame clones, with some not included. Altogether just under 85,000 clones are present, 85% to 95% being singletons, with the ten largest covering 7.6%. Antigens of these TCRs are unknown. The specimen was unstimulated CD8+ T cells sorted from spleen or lymph node cells, collected before transplant. These receptors all stem from a human donor who was the organ donor for an intestinal transplant.

The chain combines TRBV23-1 with TRBJ1-2; 9 positions match TRBD1. TRBV23-1 is noted as an ORF with a role that remains uncertain. Trimming took 1 base from V and 2 from J; bases not matched to a gene: 8. CDR3 length: 17 residues. This CDR3 reads CASSQFPGQGTNYGYTF. CDR3 DNA: TGCGCCAGCAGTCAATTTCCCGGACAGGGGACAAACTATGGCTACACCTTC.

The chain combines TRBV19 with TRBJ2-1; 7 bases agree with TRBD2. The CDR3 is made up of 15 amino acids. CDR1 LNHDA and CDR2 SQIVND come from the germline V gene (reference sequence). The V segment lost 0 bases and the J segment 10 bases; nucleotides outside the gene matches: 9. CDR3 in DNA: TGTGCCAGTAGTATAGAGGCCCTGAACGGGGGGGAGCAGTTCTTC. Translating gives CASSIEALNGGEQFF.

The chain recombines TRBV5-6 with TRBJ1-5; the D is unclear. V gave up 1 base and J gave up 1 base, with 9 bases separating them. The CDR3 has 15 residues. The germline CDR1 and CDR2 sequences are SGHDT and YYEEEE. CDR3 sequence reads: CASSLLTVSNQPQHF. The CDR3 nucleotides read TGTGCCAGCAGCTTGCTAACCGTAAGCAATCAGCCCCAGCATTTT.

The CDR3 bases are TGCGCCAGCAGCTTGTACAGGGGGCTCCCCTCTGGGGCCAACGTCCTGACTTTC. It is translated as CASSLYRGLPSGANVLTF. The gene calls are TRBV5-1 and TRBJ2-6, with 9 bases aligning to TRBD1. The V gene's germline CDR1 is SGHRS and CDR2 YFSETQ. V shed 1 base and J 0 bases; nucleotides not matched to a gene: 5. This CDR3 is built from 18 residues.

This rearrangement joins TRBV30 to TRBJ2-2; D may be TRBD1 or TRBD2 (5 bases each). Trimming removed 2 bases from V and 6 bases from J, with 7 bases in between. The length of the CDR3 is 12 residues. From germline, CDR1 is GTSNPN and CDR2 SVGIG (reference sequence). The CDR3 nucleotides are TGTGCCTGGAGTTTGGGGGCCGGGGAGCTGTTTTTT. Protein: CAWSLGAGELFF. Filled out from reference TRBV30 and TRBJ2-2, the complete variable domain reads SQTIHQWPATLVQPVGSPLSLECTVEGTSNPNLYWYRQAAGRGLQLLFYSVGIGQISSEVPQNLSASRPQDRQFILSSKKLLLSDSGFYLCAWSLGAGELFFGEGSRLTVL.

This chain uses TRBV7-9 with TRBJ2-5, with D unresolved. Trimming took off 6 bases at V and 4 bases at J, with 21 bases between the two ends. Germline V CDR1 and CDR2: SEHNR, FQNEAQ (reference sequence). The CDR3 sequence is 16 residues long. Here the CDR3 reads CASSYPPGPGGETQYF. CDR3 DNA sequence: TGTGCCAGCAGTTACCCCCCCGGACCAGGCGGAGAGACCCAGTACTTC.

The DNA for the CDR3 is TGTGCCAGCAGCTCGGGCTCGGGTTTTTATTCACCCCTCCACTTT. Encoded protein: CASSSGSGFYSPLHF. The chain carries TRBV5-6 and TRBJ1-6; D not resolved. This CDR3 region has 15 residues. V was trimmed by 3 bases and J by 8 bases, leaving 15 bases between them. In germline, CDR1 is SGHDT, CDR2 YYEEEE.

This clone was counted a few times. The V gene is TRBV19, the J gene TRBJ1-3; D is unclear. Per the germline V gene, CDR1 is LNHDA and CDR2 is SQIVND (reference sequence). V was trimmed by 3 bases and J by 7 bases, leaving 4 bases between them. The CDR3 sequence is 11 residues long. The CDR3 DNA is TGTGCCAGTAGTATTTCGAACACCATATATTTT. Translated, it gives CASSISNTIYF.

The chain employs TRBV7-3 and TRBJ2-1, with 13 bases aligning to TRBD2. CDR3 length: 15 residues. The germline V gene encodes CDR1 SGHTA and CDR2 FQGTGA. Trimming cost V 3 bases and J 5 bases; bases outside gene matches: 1. CDR3 coding DNA: TGTGCCAGCAGCTTTGGACTAGCGGGAGACAATGAGCAGTTCTTC. Translating gives CASSFGLAGDNEQFF.

This clone is labeled as medium-sized. V is TRBV25-1 and J is TRBJ1-2; 8 nucleotides align to TRBD1. This CDR3 has 17 residues. Germline V gives CDR1 MGHDK, CDR2 SYGVNS. V shed 4 bases, J shed 4 bases, and the junction held 14 bases outside the gene matches. CDR3 sequence reads: CASSGEDRGGGRYGYTF. The CDR3 coding sequence is TGTGCCAGCAGTGGGGAAGACAGGGGCGGGGGTCGCTATGGCTACACCTTC.

The chain uses TRBV27 and TRBJ2-1; 11 nucleotides match TRBD2. CDR1 is MNHEY and CDR2 is SMNVEV in the germline V gene (reference sequence). This CDR3 comprises 14 residues. With 6 bases clipped from V and 5 bases from J, the junction kept 3 bases outside the gene matches. The CDR3: CASRPGLADNEQFF. DNA of the CDR3: TGTGCCAGCAGACCGGGACTAGCGGACAATGAGCAGTTCTTC.

The rearrangement links TRBV29-1 to TRBJ1-1, with no clear D. The ends were cut back, 7 bases at V and 1 base at J, with 16 bases in the middle. The CDR3 is made up of 14 amino acids. Germline values: CDR1 SQVTM, CDR2 ANQGSEA. The chain's CDR3 is CSAPAVHRNTEAFF. The DNA for the CDR3 is TGCAGCGCCCCTGCGGTACACAGGAACACTGAAGCTTTCTTT.

This clone appeared a single time. The gene calls are TRBV5-8 and TRBJ2-7; perhaps D is TRBD1 or TRBD2 (5 bases each). The CDR3 sequence is 15 residues long. Germline V gene lookup returns CDR1 SGHTS and CDR2 YDEGEE. V lost 3 bases and J lost 3, with 16 bases in between. The CDR3: CASSSPGLRGYEQYF. The CDR3 bases are TGTGCCAGCAGCTCCCCCGGACTGAGGGGCTACGAGCAGTACTTC.

The rearrangement uses TRBV4-2 and TRBJ1-2; D ambiguous. The germline V gene encodes CDR1 LGHNA and CDR2 YNFKEQ. The CDR3 consists of 14 residues. The V end lost 5 bases, the J end lost 7 bases, and 17 bases lay between the germline ends. The CDR3 DNA reads TGTGCCAGCAGCTTGGTATCGGGCCGCGGTGGCTACACCTTC. It is translated as CASSLVSGRGGYTF.

This chain links TRBV5-1 with TRBJ2-7; D unresolved. The CDR3 contains 12 residues. CDR1 and CDR2 from the germline V gene are SGHRS and YFSETQ. V shed 2 bases and J shed 0 bases, with 3 bases lying between them. The CDR3 loop reads CASSFGSYEQYF. The CDR3 DNA reads as TGCGCCAGCAGCTTCGGCTCCTACGAGCAGTACTTC.

The chain employs TRBV11-1 and TRBJ1-1; D remains ambiguous. The germline V and J ends were trimmed by 0 bases and 2 bases, with 4 bases remaining between them. The germline gives CDR1 SGHAT, CDR2 FQDESV (reference sequence). This CDR3 comprises 13 residues. CDR3 region: CASSLAPNTEAFF. CDR3 bases: TGTGCCAGCAGCTTAGCTCCTAACACTGAAGCTTTCTTT. The variable domain in full, completed from reference TRBV11-1 and TRBJ1-1, reads EAEVAQSPRYKITEKSQAVAFWCDPISGHATLYWYRQILGQGPELLVQFQDESVVDDSQLPKDRFSAERLKGVDSTLKIQPAELGDSAMYLCASSLAPNTEAFFGQGTRLTVV.

Regarding this clone: One junction end does not reproduce the germline sequence, and a read error may be involved. The gene calls are TRBV6-1 and TRBJ2-5; D could derive from TRBD1 or TRBD2 (5 bases each). This CDR3 contains 14 residues. Germline V gives CDR1 MNHNS, CDR2 SASEGT. The DNA of the CDR3 is TGTGCCAGCAAACCGTGGACTGGACAAGAGAACCAGTACTTC. Protein: CASKPWTGQENQYF.

V gene TRBV6-1 combines with J gene TRBJ1-1; no definite D call. The germline CDR1 and CDR2 sequences are MNHNS and SASEGT. The CDR3 loop spans 13 amino acids. Trimming shortened V by 1 base and J by 4 bases, and 7 bases separated the two germline ends. CDR3: CASSEGSVTEAFF. The CDR3 DNA reads as TGTGCCAGCAGTGAAGGGTCAGTCACTGAAGCTTTCTTT.

The chain carries TRBV14 and TRBJ2-5, with a tentative D call TRBD2 (6 bases). The germline V and J ends were trimmed by 4 bases and 5 bases, with 17 bases remaining between them. Germline V gives CDR1 SGHDN, CDR2 FVKESK. This CDR3 contains 15 residues. Here the CDR3 DNA reads TGTGCCAGCAGCCGAGGGACCCTCCGGGGGGAGACCCAGTACTTC. Encoded protein: CASSRGTLRGETQYF. Full variable domain (remainder filled in from reference TRBV14 and TRBJ2-5): EAGVTQFPSHSVIEKGQTVTLRCDPISGHDNLYWYRRVMGKEIKFLLHFVKESKQDESGMPNNRFLAERTGGTYSTLKVQPAELEDSGVYFCASSRGTLRGETQYFGPGTRLLVL.

The CDR3 reads CASSSVGGLNNEQFF. The CDR3 DNA follows: TGTGCCAGCAGTTCCGTCGGGGGACTGAACAATGAGCAGTTCTTC. This chain joins TRBV7-9 and TRBJ2-1; a possible D gene is TRBD2 (6 bases). V was shortened by 6 bases and J by 5 bases, with 17 bases between the two germline ends. Germline loops: CDR1 SEHNR, CDR2 FQNEAQ (reference sequence). CDR3 length: 15 amino acids.

The V gene is TRBV6-5, the J gene TRBJ2-1; 10 bases are shared with TRBD2. From germline, CDR1 is MNHEY and CDR2 SVGAGI. V lost 5 bases to trimming and J lost 2 bases; unmatched junction nucleotides: 3. There are 15 residues in the CDR3. CDR3 region: CASSHTSGAYNEQFF. DNA of the CDR3: TGTGCCAGCAGTCACACTAGCGGGGCCTACAATGAGCAGTTCTTC.

As for this clone: Different DNA sequences within this sample yield the same CDR3. The J gene is TRBJ2-3, the V gene TRBV5-4, with 7 bases fitting TRBD1. CDR1 and CDR2 from the germline V gene are SGHNT and YYREEE (reference sequence). The CDR3 has 14 residues. J was trimmed by 6 bases and V by 4 bases; bases with no gene match: 8. The CDR3 region is CASSADRYIDTQYF. As DNA, the CDR3 is TGTGCCAGCAGCGCGGACAGGTACATCGATACGCAGTATTTT.

V usage is TRBV4-1 and J usage is TRBJ1-2; the match to TRBD1 covers 10 bases. CDR1 MGHRA and CDR2 YSYEKL come from the germline V gene. The junction had 0 bases not matched to a gene; V was cut back by 1 base and J by 4 bases. The CDR3 loop spans 14 amino acids. CDR3 in DNA: TGCGCCAGCAGCCAAGGGACAGGGGGCTATGGCTACACCTTC. Its translation: CASSQGTGGYGYTF.

This clone was seen more than once but under ten times. This chain joins TRBV5-6 and TRBJ1-4; D ambiguous. The V end was cut by 5 bases, the J end by 8 bases, with 13 bases between. The germline V gene has CDR1 SGHDT and CDR2 YYEEEE. The CDR3 has 13 residues. Written as DNA, the CDR3 is TGTGCCAGCAGTCGAGGTTGGGAGGAAAAACTGTTTTTT. This codes for CASSRGWEEKLFF.